This T cell receptor beta chain came from a study of blood T cell repertoires in COVID-19. Across the whole study: COVID-19 samples from acute and convalescent phases originated in the United States, Italy and Spain. T cells, B-cell-depleted T cells, or PBMCs provided the cDNA or gDNA that served as material.

The V gene lost 1 base and the J gene lost 7 bases, with 5 bases spanning the gap. This CDR3 region has 13 residues. Germline CDR1 and CDR2: SNHLY and FYNNEI. Original processing methods: Nucleated cell counts were estimated from reference gene primer amplification. Assay: immunoSEQ multiplex PCR; the TCRdb copy retains only in-frame clones and omits some. V, J and clone size were drawn from that table, and D and trimming were deduced from the DNA. Among about 480,000 clones, around nine tenths were seen once, and the ten largest hold about 4.3%. This clone was counted a single time. V is TRBV2 and J is TRBJ1-6; D is unclear. Sequencing was carried out using peripheral blood. The source of this sequence is a woman in her thirties with acute or convalescent COVID-19. CDR3 loop: CASSEVTNSPLHF. In DNA, the CDR3 is TGTGCCAGCAGTGAAGTAACAAATTCACCCCTCCACTTT.